This T cell receptor beta chain was recorded in a study of T cell responses to AZD1222 COVID-19 vaccine. Trimming cost V 7 bases and J 4 bases, with 15 bases left between them. The CDR3 is 14 amino acids. Germline V gene lookup returns CDR1 SGDLS and CDR2 YYNGEE. Repertoires were generated with immunoSEQ multiplex PCR, while TCRdb's copy carries only in-frame clones and drops some. The table records about 140,000 clones, roughly 91% of them present only once. In the case of this clone: Its specificity is not known.

Study-wide findings and caveats: The peak T cell response came first, and repertoires were sampled only after it. Across the whole spike, CD4 TCRs peaked at regions 160-218 and 743-854. The reported proportion of spike-specific TCRs targeting unmutated variant regions was nearly half.

This TCR was sampled from an adult in good health. The input for sequencing was peripheral blood, taken on day 0 of AZD1222 vaccination. The rearrangement joins TRBV9 to TRBJ1-3; unclear D gene. CDR3 DNA sequence: TGTGCCAGCTCCCCCCTGGTCGACGGAAACACCATATATTTT. This codes for CASSPLVDGNTIYF.